This T cell receptor beta chain was captured in a study of radiation and T cells in renal cell carcinoma. As for this clone: The antigen is not known.

Findings of the study overall: From baseline, blood top tumor clonotypes peaked at 2 weeks post-radiation. Without pretreatment biopsies, baseline tumor clonotype presence was undetermined.

Time point defined: blood 4 weeks post-SBRT, at nephrectomy. The sample's treatment: 15 Gy SBRT to primary tumor, nephrectomy 4 weeks later. Serial blood draws occurred at baseline and 2 and 4 weeks post-SBRT. Clear cell pathology was present in this patient's renal cell carcinoma. CDR3 length: 15 residues. The V end was cut by 1 base, the J end by 6 bases, with 13 bases between. CDR1 and CDR2 from the germline V gene are SGHTA and FQGNSA. This table comes from immunoSEQ multiplex PCR, and its TCRdb copy is limited to in-frame clones, with some not included. The sample holds roughly 92,000 clones, about 79% seen once.

Sample: blood, taken from a patient whose treatment included radiotherapy and nephrectomy. J is TRBJ2-1 and V is TRBV7-2, with a tentative D call TRBD1 (6 bases). This sequence was found in a man aged 55 to 70 with renal cell carcinoma. CDR3 nucleotide sequence: TGTGCCAGCAGCTTAGACAGGGTTCGCGGCAATGAGCAGTTCTTC. It is translated as CASSLDRVRGNEQFF.